This TCR beta chain was documented in a study of T cell repertoires in cytomegalovirus infection. Study context: HLA-B-restricted CMV epitopes that are well studied were used alongside recently identified HLA-C-restricted ones. A matching HLA type, together with CMV infection, was signaled by public TCR beta signatures. Findings and caveats of the study: Totalled public TCR beta family frequency picked out people who carried CMV plus the relevant HLA. In two of eight donors, the top clonotype was HLA-C-restricted CMV-specific.

Per germline, CDR1 SGHVS and CDR2 FQNEAQ. The CDR3 is made up of 15 amino acids. J lost 4 bases, V lost 7 bases, and 10 bases had no gene match. Many counts were recorded for this clonotype. What it binds is unknown. TCRdb processed the reads anew with MiXCR; each CDR3 protein has one entry. Of about 110,000 distinct CDR3 sequences detected, roughly 39% appear once; the ten largest clones hold 74%. This chain links TRBV7-8 with TRBJ2-1; 7 bases are a match to TRBD2. The specimen comprised CD8+ T cells from cultured PBMCs, sampled from culture after CMV antigen stimulation. This sequence originates from a human donor in good health (CMV status not recorded). Some clones in this sample may be carry-over from other donors' samples. The CDR3 region has the DNA TGTGCCAGCACCGAACACCAGGGAGGGTACAATGAGCAGTTCTTC. Its protein product is CASTEHQGGYNEQFF.